Listed below are T cell receptor beta chains from one sample, sequenced in a study of identical twins. TCRdb ran MiXCR on the 5' RACE reads and lists one entry per CDR3 protein. The sample consists of 500,000 to 650,000 distinct CDR3 sequences, around 7.4% of them appearing once. This sample was also put to use in a study of yellow fever vaccine responses in identical twins.

The specimen was PBMCs. The origin of the receptors is a woman aged 18-35 years in good health. Each CDR3 is given with its conserved first and last residue. The D gene is left open where the match is weak. The size of a clone is reported for some rows only, either as once, few or many, or as a class for expanded clones.

TRBV7-9,-,-,TRBJ2-3,TGTGCCAGCAGCTTAGGGGGTTTGGTGACAGATACGCAGTATTTT,CASSLGGLVTDTQYF
TRBV6-5,-,TRBD1,TRBJ2-5,TGTGCCAGCAGTTACTCTAAATTCTACAGGGGCGAACCAGAGACCCAGTACTTC,CASSYSKFYRGEPETQYF
TRBV10-3,few,-,TRBJ1-1,TGTGCCATCAGGGAGGGGGAGAGGAACACTGAAGCTTTCTTT,CAIREGERNTEAFF
TRBV28,-,TRBD1,TRBJ2-1,TGTGCCAGCAGCCTACAGGGGCCCCGTAGGGAGTTCTTC,CASSLQGPRREFF
TRBV15,few,-,TRBJ1-5,TGTGCCACCAGCAGAAGTCGGGGGGCAGGGCAGCCCCAGCATTTT,CATSRSRGAGQPQHF
TRBV11-3,-,-,TRBJ2-2,TGTGCCAGCAGCTTAGATCTTCCGGCCGGGGAGCTGTTTTTT,CASSLDLPAGELFF
TRBV20-1,few,-,TRBJ2-2,TGCAGTGCTAGAGTCGCGCGGGGTAACACCGGGGAGCTGTTTTTT,CSARVARGNTGELFF
TRBV7-6,-,TRBD1,TRBJ2-2,TGTGCCAGCACCCTCGGACAGGTTGGCACCGGGGAGCTGTTTTTT,CASTLGQVGTGELFF
TRBV5-5,many,-,TRBJ2-1,TGTGCCAGCAGCTTTGAGGGACCGCCATACAATGAGCAGTTCTTC,CASSFEGPPYNEQFF
TRBV5-1,-,-,TRBJ2-1,TGCGCCAGCAGTCTTTTGGGGGTTGGGGGGTCATCCTACAATGAGCAGTTCTTC,CASSLLGVGGSSYNEQFF
TRBV29-1,many,TRBD2,TRBJ2-4,TGCAGCGTTGAAGTTAAGTACGGGACTAGCGGCAAAAACATTCAGTACTTC,CSVEVKYGTSGKNIQYF
TRBV7-6,many,-,TRBJ1-5,TGTGCCAGCAGCTTTAACAGATATCAGCCCCAGCATTTT,CASSFNRYQPQHF
TRBV3-1,many,-,TRBJ1-4,TGTGCCAGCAGCCAACGACAATTGGGTACTAATGAAAAACTGTTTTTT,CASSQRQLGTNEKLFF
TRBV19,few,-,TRBJ1-5,TGTGCCACCCGGCGGGGGACGGATCAGCCCCAGCATTTT,CATRRGTDQPQHF
TRBV29-1,-,-,TRBJ1-2,TGCAGCGTTGAAGAGGGTCCCACTACATTCTCCTTC,CSVEEGPTTFSF
TRBV6-5,few,-,TRBJ1-5,TGTGCCAGCAGTTCGGGGGTGCTCAATCAGCCCCAGCATTTT,CASSSGVLNQPQHF
TRBV12-3/TRBV12-4,many,TRBD1,TRBJ2-7,TGTGCCAGCAGTCCCGGACAGGGGAACGGCGAGCAGTACTTC,CASSPGQGNGEQYF
TRBV6-1,-,TRBD2,TRBJ2-7,TGTGCCAGCAGCCGTAGGCTAGCGGAGTCCTACAATGAGCAGTACTTC,CASSRRLAESYNEQYF
TRBV11-2,-,-,TRBJ2-1,TGTGCCAGCAGCTCCCCCCCGGTAGCGGAGCAGTTCTTC,CASSSPPVAEQFF
TRBV14,-,-,TRBJ1-1,TGTGCCAGCAGCCAAGGTCAACTAATGAACACTGAAGCTTTCTTT,CASSQGQLMNTEAFF
TRBV29-1,many,-,TRBJ2-3,TGCAGCGTTGCGGGGGGCGTAGATACGCAGTATTTT,CSVAGGVDTQYF
TRBV7-9,many,-,TRBJ2-3,TGTGCCAGCAGCGGTACTTATATGGGCACAGATACGCAGTATTTT,CASSGTYMGTDTQYF
TRBV20-1,few,-,TRBJ2-5,TGCAGTGCTAAGCACGTCCAAGAGACCCAGTACTTC,CSAKHVQETQYF
TRBV5-1,few,-,TRBJ2-1,TGCGCCAGCAGCTTGCTGAATCTCGGTGGAAGAGATGAGCAGTTCTTC,CASSLLNLGGRDEQFF
TRBV3-1,few,TRBD2,TRBJ2-7,TGTGCCAGCAGCCAAGATCGGGGGGGACCCATCCGCTTC,CASSQDRGGPIRF
TRBV28,-,-,TRBJ2-1,TGTGCCAGCCGCTCCAGGTTGTATGAGCAGTTCTTC,CASRSRLYEQFF
TRBV4-1,many,-,TRBJ2-5,TGCGCCAGCAGCCACGAATCACAGGGCCTGGGGGAGACCCAGTACTTC,CASSHESQGLGETQYF
TRBV12-3/TRBV12-4,-,-,TRBJ2-3,TGTGCCAGCAGTCTTCATAGGCCGCAATCGAAAGGGGATACGCAGTATTTT,CASSLHRPQSKGDTQYF
TRBV6-4,-,TRBD2,TRBJ2-3,TGTGCCAGCAGTGCCTCGGGGGGGCCAAGAGATACGCAGTATTTT,CASSASGGPRDTQYF
TRBV29-1,many,TRBD1,TRBJ2-7,TGCAGCGCCACCCCTGGGACAGGGAGCTACGAGCAGTACTTC,CSATPGTGSYEQYF
TRBV12-3/TRBV12-4,many,TRBD1,TRBJ2-1,TGTGCCAGCAGTCCCATTGGGACAGGGACGCAGTTCTTC,CASSPIGTGTQFF
TRBV20-1,-,TRBD2,TRBJ2-5,TGCAGTGCCGAAGCCACTAGCGGACGAGCGCAAGAGACCCAGTACTTC,CSAEATSGRAQETQYF
TRBV5-6,-,-,TRBJ2-5,TGTGCCAGCAGCCCTACGGGGGGCGTATTGGAGACCCAGTACTTC,CASSPTGGVLETQYF
TRBV5-1,-,-,TRBJ2-5,TGCGCCAGCACCGGACATCCACAAGAGACCCAGTACTTC,CASTGHPQETQYF
TRBV7-3,many,-,TRBJ2-2,TGTGCCAGCAGCTTAAGCCTTACATGGACCGGGGAGCTGTTTTTT,CASSLSLTWTGELFF
TRBV7-6,few,TRBD2,TRBJ2-1,TGTGCCAGCAGCGCATCGACTAGCGGACCCACCTACAATGAGCAGTTCTTC,CASSASTSGPTYNEQFF
TRBV25-1,few,-,TRBJ2-3,TGTGCCAGCAGTGCATTCGGGGAGCGCACAGATACGCAGTATTTT,CASSAFGERTDTQYF
TRBV5-1,many,-,TRBJ1-6,TGCGCCAGCAGCTTGGTAGCAGGGGCGTATAATTCACCCCTCCACTTT,CASSLVAGAYNSPLHF
TRBV10-2,few,-,TRBJ2-7,TGCGCCAGCAGCCACTTGGGAGTCGAGCAGTACTTC,CASSHLGVEQYF
TRBV20-1,many,TRBD2,TRBJ2-1,TGCAGTGCTAGAGACGGGGGGGCAGGGTACAATGAGCAGTTCTTC,CSARDGGAGYNEQFF
TRBV4-1,-,-,TRBJ1-2,TGCGCCAGCAGCCAACCCAACCGAGGGACAAATTATGGCTACACCTTC,CASSQPNRGTNYGYTF
TRBV20-1,many,-,TRBJ2-1,TGCAGTGCTCACAGCCCCCTAGCGCGGGCCCTCAATGAGCAGTTCTTC,CSAHSPLARALNEQFF
TRBV4-1,many,-,TRBJ1-5,TGCGCCAGCAGCCAAGGGGGGCACAATCAGCCCCAGCATTTT,CASSQGGHNQPQHF
TRBV5-1,many,TRBD1,TRBJ2-5,TGCGCCAGCAGCTCTGCCCAACAGGGGGGGACCCAGTACTTC,CASSSAQQGGTQYF
TRBV12-3/TRBV12-4,many,-,TRBJ1-3,TGTGCCAGCAGTTTGGCCCGGTTTGGAAACACCATATATTTT,CASSLARFGNTIYF
TRBV12-3/TRBV12-4,many,TRBD2,TRBJ2-7,TGTGCCAGCAGTCTGGGACTAGCGGGAGTGTACGAGCAGTACTTC,CASSLGLAGVYEQYF
TRBV3-1,-,-,TRBJ2-1,TGTGCCTGCAGCCAACAGGGTGGGCCCTACAATGAGCAGTTCTTC,CACSQQGGPYNEQFF
TRBV23-1,-,TRBD1,TRBJ1-6,TGCGCCAGCAGTCAATCGAATCGGGACAGGGATAATTCACCCCTCCACTTT,CASSQSNRDRDNSPLHF
TRBV15,-,TRBD2,TRBJ2-2,TGTGCCACCAGCAGTGGTCGAATCGCGGGAGCCGGGGAGCTGTTTTTT,CATSSGRIAGAGELFF
TRBV11-2,many,-,TRBJ2-2,TGTGCCAGCAGCTCCCTTTACACCGGGGAGCTGTTTTTT,CASSSLYTGELFF
TRBV7-9,-,-,TRBJ2-7,TGTGCCAGCAGCTTGGTCCACCGGGACACGAAGGCTGCGTACTTC,CASSLVHRDTKAAYF
TRBV3-1,few,TRBD1,TRBJ1-2,TGTGCCAGCAGCCAAGCGGACAGGGGGAGGCCCTATGGCTACACCTTC,CASSQADRGRPYGYTF
TRBV24-1,-,-,TRBJ2-3,TGTGCCACCAGTGATCCCCGGACGGCAGATACGCAGTATTTT,CATSDPRTADTQYF
TRBV3-1,-,-,TRBJ2-7,TGTGCCAGCAGCCCCATCCGGGGAAGCGGAAAGAACTACGAGCAGTACTTC,CASSPIRGSGKNYEQYF
TRBV20-1,many,-,TRBJ2-2,TGCAGTGCTAGTCGACAGACCCCCAGTGGGGAGCTGTTTTTT,CSASRQTPSGELFF
TRBV20-1,-,-,TRBJ1-1,TGCAGTGCTAGAGATGGAACGGAGGTGAACACTGAAGCTCTCTTT,CSARDGTEVNTEALF